The following is a T cell receptor beta chain sequence with its context. Its antigen is currently unknown. These data are taken from a study of CD8 T cells in ankylosing spondylitis. Regarding the study as a whole: Apparently characteristic of ankylosing spondylitis blood was a TCR beta motif (fewer than ten highly homologous variants). Clones linked with disease were CD8+ and fairly uncommon in the peripheral blood.

Molecular-barcoded quantitative 5'-RACE produced these TCR beta libraries. TCRdb reprocessed the 5' RACE reads with MiXCR, giving one entry per CDR3 protein. Altogether around 390,000 distinct CDR3 sequences are present, around 22% being singletons, with the ten largest covering 16%. The CDR3 totals 16 residues. V shed 4 bases and J 3 bases; nucleotides not matched to a gene: 3. This rearrangement joins TRBV12-3 or TRBV12-4 to TRBJ2-1; 13 bases line up with TRBD2. The sequence derives from a male donor with ankylosing spondylitis. The sample comprised blood, either unsorted or a sorted T cell fraction (not recorded which). CDR3 amino acids: CASSSWTSGSYNEQFF. CDR3 sequence (DNA): TGTGCCAGCAGTTCCTGGACTAGCGGGAGCTACAATGAGCAGTTCTTC.